This entry concerns a single TCR beta chain. This receptor's antigen is unknown. The input lacks base qualities; no much larger clone sits a single base away. The cohort consisted of hundreds of healthy bone marrow donors. At the time of sampling, every cohort member was nominally healthy, though immune exposures that went unrecorded were likely present. The donor was CMV seronegative and belonged to the group of 352 seronegative cohort members. A peripheral blood sample was collected from each donor, and TCR beta sequencing was performed on peripheral blood mononuclear cells. Genomic DNA extraction from the blood cell samples was performed with the Qiagen DNeasy Blood Extraction Kit. Library preparation employed the immunoSEQ multiplex PCR assay. A mixture of 60 forward primers for TCR Vbeta segments and 13 reverse primers for TCR Jbeta segments was used in the multiplex PCR. The CDR3 region of rearranged TCR beta genes was amplified from genomic DNA by a multiplex PCR assay. Amplified TCR beta libraries were sequenced as 87-base-pair reads on the Illumina HiSeq System. On the authors' methods: Across the 600 to 700 repertoires, a later analysis counted roughly 77 million unique TCR beta chains, some 11 million of which were shared by at least two donors. Raw reads were error-corrected and collapsed into unique sequences with a nearest-neighbor algorithm that merged closely related sequences to remove PCR and sequencing errors. CDR3 sequences were aligned to IMGT reference sequences to assign V, D and J gene segments. For a sequence to be retained, at least a six-nucleotide match to both a V gene segment and a J gene segment was required. A rearrangement was called productive if the CDR3 had no stop codons and remained in frame with V and J, and every other rearrangement was called non-productive. CDR3 was defined according to IMGT convention as the region running from the second conserved V-encoded cysteine to the conserved J-encoded phenylalanine. The earlier analysis of fewer than 750 of the donors excluded sequences that lacked an unambiguous match to a single V gene segment. An earlier analysis of 587 of the donors called V segments functional above 56.7% productive rearrangements and segregating when the between-donor standard deviation exceeded 5%. A statistical classification framework was built for diagnosing cytomegalovirus status from the catalog of TCR beta chain sequences. In a later analysis, V and J genes were assigned by comparing TCR nucleotide sequences against IMGT/GENE-DB human TR gene sequences. Using the TCRdist pipeline, a later analysis assigned CDR3 sequences along with most-parsimonious VDJ recombination scenarios. In a later analysis, each TCR beta chain was defined by its CDR3 amino acid sequence together with its V-gene family, and reads without a unique V-gene family were excluded. To address suspected cross-contamination and a sequencing artifact, a later analysis removed approximately 600 highly shared, low-generation-probability nucleotide sequences. In a later analysis, a clonal expansion index was calculated for each public chain from normalized within-repertoire ranks of inferred template counts. Generation probabilities in a later analysis came from a VDJ recombination model fitted to out-of-frame rearrangements, and those results were checked against IGoR. In a later analysis, hypergeometric tests were used to score TCR-TCR, TCR-HLA and TCR-CMV co-occurrence, with a repertoire-size bias correction applied to TCR pairs. In a later analysis, false discovery rates were estimated by permuting HLA or CMV assignments 20 times. A later analysis grouped co-occurring TCRs with DBSCAN, adding TCRdist sequence similarity when clustering within HLA-allele-positive subsets. Repertoires with fewer than 30,000 or more than 120,000 public chains were left out of co-occurrence clustering, as were a few repertoires with anomalous nucleotide sharing. Entries here come from immuneACCESS through TCRdb and include only in-frame sequences with V and J called. Some clones fail to appear in such tables; in the studies checked, an unresolved V gene covers under half of the shortfall, and the cause of the remainder is unknown. That table furnishes V, J and clone size, whereas the DNA furnished D and trimming. For this sample there are about 140,000 clones; around 90% appear just once. Roughly 0.5% of the sample goes to the ten largest clones.

Between the V and J ends, shortened by 7 bases and 7 bases respectively, the junction contains 16 bases. As encoded in the germline V gene (reference sequence), CDR1 is LNHDA while CDR2 is SQIVND. Reading from cysteine to phenylalanine, the CDR3 counts 13 amino acids. The DNA shown is the 39-base CDR3, in frame from base 1. The sample belongs to a study of cytomegalovirus exposure and HLA in healthy donors (dated by TCRdb to about 2017). Study-wide context: An earlier analysis of under 600 of the donors reported approximately 270 Gb of sequence data and roughly 110 million unique TCR beta sequences from 190 million or so T cells. An early release that covered fewer than 800 HLA-typed donors contained around 300 gigabases of sequencing data and 80 million or so unique TCR sequences. The study was designed to test whether signatures of past pathogen exposure could be identified by cataloging public T cell receptors. Both class I and class II loci were covered by HLA typing, at four-digit resolution. In a later genetic analysis, genome-wide SNP genotypes for about 55% of the roughly 670 donors were used, and that subset was treated as a discovery cohort. All discovery cohort repertoires had been generated on a single sequencing platform. The study used immunosequencing to profile the T cell repertoires of some 600 subjects and linked those repertoires to cytomegalovirus serostatus. Rather than using new phenotypic data, the later analysis identified candidate immune exposures from TCR beta sequences and from how often those sequences occurred across donors. A later analysis re-examined previously published TCR beta repertoires from more than 550 donors and added high-resolution HLA genotyping to investigate patterns of TCR occurrence. On average, 235,054 unique TCR beta nucleotide sequences were sequenced per donor among a few hundred genotyped donors of the cohort, with 15% to 20% of those sequences being non-productive. An earlier analysis of 500 to 750 of the donors applied high-throughput TCR beta sequencing to assess whether each TCR beta V gene segment acted as functional or pseudogenic. Donor age, sex, ethnicity and CMV serostatus were compiled together with the repertoire data. The genetic ancestry cluster associated with self-reported Caucasian donors included around 76% of the roughly 410 genotyped donors. A separate validation cohort of roughly 110 different subjects was used in addition to the 666-subject first cohort. A few DR-DQ haplotypes were handled as single units for association and clustering because linkage in the cohort was strong. To predict cytomegalovirus infection status, the study combined high-throughput TCR immunosequencing, statistical association of individual TCRs with disease status, and machine learning. The number of typed donors differed by locus: about 620-640 for A, B, C, DRB1 and DQB1; 522 for DQA1; around 610 for DPA1; and roughly 490 for DPB1. The paper's findings and limits, for the study overall: Presence/absence analyses assumed roughly uniform sequencing depth across donors, an assumption that may not hold. The classifier was reported to diagnose cytomegalovirus status with high specificity and sensitivity in both the original cohort and the validation cohort. Because the 87-base-pair reads could not distinguish some IMGT-functional V segments, including TRBV6-2 and TRBV6-3, those segments were excluded. In an earlier analysis of more than 500 of the donors, most TCR beta V segments appeared in productive rearrangements about 87% or about 30% of the time, broadly matching IMGT annotations. The cohort was sequenced for TCR beta chains only, and without alpha or paired-chain data the features that could be detected were limited. According to a later genetic analysis, donors in an Asian-associated ancestry cluster had fewer N-insertions in productive TCRs than the roughly 670-donor mean. Because HLA typing was unavailable for some donors at each locus, only the typed subset was used in association tests. The earlier analysis of about 600 of the donors excluded roughly 17 rarely observed V segments, including chromosome 9 orphons, because counts were too low. V-gene and J-gene trimming of TCR beta chains was associated with a missense DCLRE1C variant in a later genetic analysis, and the association was replicated in an independent cohort. Linkage disequilibrium might explain the correlated functional status among segregating V segments, but an unknown experimental factor could not be ruled out. In a later analysis, HLA-associated TCR beta chains were found to be more clonally expanded and to have lower generation probabilities than equally common non-associated chains. A cluster of highly shared sequence variants was judged likely to represent a technical artifact of the sequencing pipeline. The study listed 170 or so TCR beta chains as associated with cytomegalovirus. In a later analysis, most CMV-associated TCR beta chains were found to appear HLA-restricted, with HLA associations seemingly driven largely by CMV exposure. In vitro tests confirmed that a few of the cytomegalovirus-associated TCR beta chains recognize cytomegalovirus antigens. A later analysis reported that several top co-occurrence clusters appeared linked to parvovirus B19, influenza, CMV and Epstein-Barr virus. In a later analysis, the rate of TCR association differed among HLA loci, with DRB1 alleles having the most associated TCRs and HLA-C alleles having the fewest. The authors suggested that the approach could potentially be generalized to other disease states and immunological phenotypes. Strong co-occurrence of HLA alleles, especially DR and DQ, made assigning TCR associations to individual alleles difficult. The only immune exposure information available for the cohort was CMV serostatus. Specific HLA alleles were associated with over 15,000 TCR beta sequences at a false discovery rate of 0.05 in a later analysis. A further reported finding was that TCR beta sequences accurately predicted the HLA-A and HLA-B alleles for most subjects in the first cohort. Most TCR sequences were seen in very few donors, while some public TCRs were found in many individuals.

The sequence joins TRBV19 to TRBJ1-2; confidence is insufficient to name the D gene. The sample was PBMCs. This TCR was recovered from a woman aged 40 to 50 in good health and CMV-seronegative. The sequenced DNA is TGTGCCAGTAACCCTCCGGGGAGGTTTGGCTACACCTTC. Protein translation: CASNPPGRFGYTF.